This TCR beta chain is drawn from a study of post-analysis software for immune sequencing data. Looking at the study overall: Secondary progressive, relapsing-remitting and progressive-relapsing multiple sclerosis were among the included disease courses. Study-level findings and limits: Normalized Chao1 diversity was significantly lower in multiple sclerosis patients than in controls. Samples prepared in the same batch strongly co-clustered by F measure.

Prepared TCR beta cDNA libraries contained unique molecular identifiers. Input populations of roughly 1 to 11 million T cells gave rise to roughly 0.5 million cDNA molecules. TCRdb re-analysed the PCR reads in MiXCR, keeping a single row per CDR3 protein. The repertoire holds under 650,000 distinct CDR3 sequences, with roughly 46% as singletons. To note about this clonotype: What it recognizes is unknown.

The sequenced material came from blood. This receptor was obtained from a girl aged 10-17 years with multiple sclerosis.

The chain's CDR3 is CASRAQGGTEAFF. CDR3 bases: TGTGCCAGCAGGGCACAGGGGGGGACTGAAGCTTTCTTT. The V and J genes are TRBV3-1 and TRBJ1-1; 8 bases are a match to TRBD1. Germline V gives CDR1 LGHDT, CDR2 YNNKEL (reference sequence). The V segment lost 6 bases and the J segment 5 bases; nucleotides outside the gene matches: 5. The CDR3 has 13 residues.